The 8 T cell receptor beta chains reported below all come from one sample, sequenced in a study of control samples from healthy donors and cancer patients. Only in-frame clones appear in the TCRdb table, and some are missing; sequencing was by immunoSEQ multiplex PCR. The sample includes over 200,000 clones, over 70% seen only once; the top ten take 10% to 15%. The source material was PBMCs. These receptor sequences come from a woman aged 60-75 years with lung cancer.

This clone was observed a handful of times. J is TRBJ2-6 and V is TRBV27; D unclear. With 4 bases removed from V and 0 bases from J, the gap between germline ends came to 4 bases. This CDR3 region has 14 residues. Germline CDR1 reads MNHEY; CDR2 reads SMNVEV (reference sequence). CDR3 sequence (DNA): TGTGCCAGCAGTTCCCTCTCTGGGGCCAACGTCCTGACTTTC. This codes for CASSSLSGANVLTF. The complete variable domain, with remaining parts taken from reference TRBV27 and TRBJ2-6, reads EAQVTQNPRYLITVTGKKLTVTCSQNMNHEYMSWYRQDPGLGLRQIYYSMNVEVTDKGDVPEGYKVSRKEKRNFPLILESPSPNQTSLYFCASSSLSGANVLTFGAGSRLTVL.

For the CDR3, the DNA is TGCAGCGTTGAAGACAGGGAGCGTGATAACTATGGCTACACCTTC. Amino acids: CSVEDRERDNYGYTF. The chain uses TRBV29-1 and TRBJ1-2; D may be TRBD1 (5 bases). The CDR3 extends over 15 amino acids. Between the trimmed V and J ends, which lost 0 bases and 1 base, there was a span of 12 bases. From germline, CDR1 is SQVTM and CDR2 ANQGSEA.

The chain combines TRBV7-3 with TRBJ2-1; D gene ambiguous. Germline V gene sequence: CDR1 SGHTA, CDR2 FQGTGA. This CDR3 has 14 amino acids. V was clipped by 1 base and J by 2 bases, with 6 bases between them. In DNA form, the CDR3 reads TGTGCCAGCAGCTTAAGCGGCCCCTACAATGAGCAGTTCTTC. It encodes CASSLSGPYNEQFF.

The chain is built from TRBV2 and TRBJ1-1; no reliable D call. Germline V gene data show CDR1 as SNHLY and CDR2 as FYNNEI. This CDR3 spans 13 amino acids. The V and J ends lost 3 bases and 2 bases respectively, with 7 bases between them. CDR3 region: CASSEGLNTEAFF. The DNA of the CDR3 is TGTGCCAGCAGTGAGGGGTTAAACACTGAAGCTTTCTTT.

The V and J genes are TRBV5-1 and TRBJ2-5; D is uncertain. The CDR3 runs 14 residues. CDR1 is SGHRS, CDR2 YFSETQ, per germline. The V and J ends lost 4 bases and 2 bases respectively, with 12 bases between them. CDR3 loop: CASSNIRSQETQYF. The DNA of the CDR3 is TGCGCCAGCAGCAACATTCGCTCACAAGAGACCCAGTACTTC.

CDR3 region: CATSGGNSPLHF. The CDR3 DNA is TGTGCCACCTCCGGTGGGAATTCACCCCTCCACTTT. The chain carries TRBV2 and TRBJ1-6, with D uncertain. The CDR3 spans 12 residues. CDR1 and CDR2 from the germline V gene are SNHLY and FYNNEI. Trimming cost V 10 bases and J 7 bases, with 11 bases left between them.

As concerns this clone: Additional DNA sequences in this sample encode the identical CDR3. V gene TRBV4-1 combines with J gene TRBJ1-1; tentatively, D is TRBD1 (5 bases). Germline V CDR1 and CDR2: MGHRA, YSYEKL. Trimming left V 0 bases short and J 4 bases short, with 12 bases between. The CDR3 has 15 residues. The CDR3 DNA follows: TGCGCCAGCAGCCAAGATGGGGGAAGGGGCACTGAAGCTTTCTTT. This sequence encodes CASSQDGGRGTEAFF.

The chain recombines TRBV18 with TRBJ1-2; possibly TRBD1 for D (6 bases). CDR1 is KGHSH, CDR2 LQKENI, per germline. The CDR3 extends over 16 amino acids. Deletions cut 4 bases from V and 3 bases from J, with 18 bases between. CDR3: CASSQQGGWLYYGYTF. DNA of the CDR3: TGTGCCAGCTCACAACAGGGTGGCTGGTTGTACTATGGCTACACCTTC.